Below, one TCR beta chain is given with its context. What this receptor recognizes is not known. No base-level quality is on record; no much larger clone is a single base apart. Sequencing relied on an Illumina HiSeq 1500. TCRdb passed the public sequencing reads through fastp at Q25 and MiXCR, retaining productive beta sequences. When rows share a CDR3 protein, they turn into one entry using the most common DNA and genes. Recorded for this sample are over 250,000 distinct CDR3 sequences; about 25% of them occurred a single time. The leading ten clones occupy approximately 14% of the sample. The data belong to a study of T cell repertoires in cytomegalovirus infection (dated by TCRdb to between 2018 and 2020). About the full investigation: The HLA type of each donor mattered for the analysis, because public TCR beta signatures pointed to carriage of CMV infection along with the matching HLA type.

Including cysteine and phenylalanine, the CDR3 has 15 amino acids. Only the CDR3 DNA stays, 45 bases, in frame from base 1. At the junction V is shortened by 0 bases and J by 10 bases, with 13 bases in between. The CDR1 and CDR2 encoded by the germline V gene are LGHNA and YNFKEQ. Here is what the overall study found, with its caveats: The ex vivo response was dominated by HLA-C-restricted CMV-specific TCR beta clonotypes, which also provided the single most frequent clonotype in two of eight donors. Cumulative frequency of public TCR beta family members discriminated carriers of CMV infection plus the relevant HLA type in this cohort and an independent roughly 350-donor cohort.

The V and J segments used are TRBV4-2 and TRBJ1-6; the D region possibly corresponds to TRBD1 (6 bases align). The sequenced sample was PBMCs. This TCR came from a human donor in good health (CMV status not recorded). Some clones in this sample may be carry-over from other donors' samples. In nucleotides, the sequence is TGTGCCAGCAGCCAAGAAGAGACAGGCTTATCACCCCTCCACTTT. This is translated as CASSQEETGLSPLHF.